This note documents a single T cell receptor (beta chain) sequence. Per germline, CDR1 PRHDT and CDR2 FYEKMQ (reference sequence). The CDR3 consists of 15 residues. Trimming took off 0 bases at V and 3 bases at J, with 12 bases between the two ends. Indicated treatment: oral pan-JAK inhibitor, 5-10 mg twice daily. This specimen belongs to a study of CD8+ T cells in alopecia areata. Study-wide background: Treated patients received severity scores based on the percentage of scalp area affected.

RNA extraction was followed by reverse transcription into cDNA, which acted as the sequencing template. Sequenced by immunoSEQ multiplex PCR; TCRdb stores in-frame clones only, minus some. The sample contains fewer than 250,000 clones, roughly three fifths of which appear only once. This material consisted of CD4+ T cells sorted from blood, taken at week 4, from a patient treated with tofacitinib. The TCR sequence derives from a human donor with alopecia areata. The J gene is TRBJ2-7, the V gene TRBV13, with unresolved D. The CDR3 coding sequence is TGTGCCAGCAGCTTAGGAGGAAGGGTTTTCTACGAGCAGTACTTC. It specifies CASSLGGRVFYEQYF.